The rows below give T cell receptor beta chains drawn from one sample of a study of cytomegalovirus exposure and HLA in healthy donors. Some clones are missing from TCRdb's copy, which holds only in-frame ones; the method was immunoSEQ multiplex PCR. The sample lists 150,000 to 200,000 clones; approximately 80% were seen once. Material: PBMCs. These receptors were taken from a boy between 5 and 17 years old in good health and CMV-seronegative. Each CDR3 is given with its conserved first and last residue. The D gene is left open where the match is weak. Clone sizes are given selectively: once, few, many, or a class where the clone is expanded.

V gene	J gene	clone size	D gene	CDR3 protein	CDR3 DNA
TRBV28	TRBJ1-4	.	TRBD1	CASSFLRDREEKLFF	TGTGCCAGCAGTTTCCTTAGGGACAGGGAGGAAAAACTGTTTTTT
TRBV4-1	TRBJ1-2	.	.	CASSQSRGKSDYGYTF	TGCGCCAGCAGCCAAAGCCGCGGGAAGTCGGACTATGGCTACACCTTC
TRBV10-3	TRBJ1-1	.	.	CAISESTVNEAFF	TGTGCCATCAGTGAGTCGACAGTTAATGAAGCTTTCTTT
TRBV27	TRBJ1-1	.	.	CASSPRRLVAEAFF	TGTGCCAGCAGCCCTAGGAGGCTAGTAGCTGAAGCTTTCTTT
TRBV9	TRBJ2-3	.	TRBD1	CASSVEVTGGLTDTQYF	TGTGCCAGCAGCGTAGAAGTAACAGGGGGCCTTACAGATACGCAGTATTTT
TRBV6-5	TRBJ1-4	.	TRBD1	CASKKQGANEKLFF	TGTGCCAGCAAAAAACAGGGGGCTAATGAAAAACTGTTTTTT
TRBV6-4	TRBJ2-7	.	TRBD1	CASSEGTGGIYEQYF	TGTGCCAGCAGTGAAGGGACAGGGGGCATTTACGAGCAGTACTTC
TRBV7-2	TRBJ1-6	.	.	CASSRASPPNSPLHF	TGTGCCAGCAGCCGCGCTTCGCCTCCCAATTCACCCCTCCACTTT
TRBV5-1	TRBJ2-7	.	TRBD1	CASSLGGRDEQYF	TGCGCCAGCAGCTTAGGGGGCCGCGACGAGCAGTACTTC
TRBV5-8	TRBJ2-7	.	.	CASSLFRGSTSYEQYF	TGTGCCAGCAGCCTCTTCCGGGGTTCTACCTCCTACGAGCAGTACTTC
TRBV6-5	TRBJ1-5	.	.	CASRQSLNQPQHF	TGTGCCAGCAGACAGAGCCTAAATCAGCCCCAGCATTTT
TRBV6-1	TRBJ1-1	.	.	CASKSTEAFF	TGTGCCAGCAAGAGTACTGAAGCTTTCTTT
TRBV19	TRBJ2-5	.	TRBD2	CASSIRRREFAETQYF	TGTGCCAGTAGTATCCGGCGGCGGGAGTTCGCGGAGACCCAGTACTTC
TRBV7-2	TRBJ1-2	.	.	CASSLAGALSYGYTF	TGTGCCAGCAGCTTAGCGGGCGCCCTGAGCTATGGCTACACCTTC
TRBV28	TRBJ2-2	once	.	CASSILTGRRTGELFF	TGTGCCAGCAGTATCCTGACAGGGAGGAGGACCGGGGAGCTGTTTTTT
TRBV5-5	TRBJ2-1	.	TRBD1	CASSAAGTGINEQFF	TGTGCCAGCAGCGCTGCCGGGACAGGGATTAATGAGCAGTTCTTC
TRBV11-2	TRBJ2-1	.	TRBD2	CASTPVLAGYNEQFF	TGTGCCAGCACCCCGGTACTAGCGGGTTACAATGAGCAGTTCTTC
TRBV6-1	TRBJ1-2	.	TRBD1	CASGDSPIYGYTF	TGTGCCAGCGGGGACAGCCCTATCTATGGCTACACCTTC
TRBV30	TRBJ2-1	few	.	CAWSKSGYNEQFF	TGTGCCTGGAGTAAGTCGGGGTACAATGAGCAGTTCTTC
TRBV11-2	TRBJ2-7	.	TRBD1	CASSLVGQGAPYEQYF	TGTGCCAGCAGCTTAGTGGGACAGGGGGCGCCGTACGAGCAGTACTTC
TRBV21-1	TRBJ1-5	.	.	CASNTIPGQGGGQPQHF	TGTGCCAGCAACACAATCCCGGGACAGGGAGGTGGCCAGCCCCAGCATTTT
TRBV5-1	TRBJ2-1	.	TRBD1	CASSLPGQGPYNEQFF	TGCGCCAGCAGCTTGCCTGGACAGGGGCCCTACAATGAGCAGTTCTTC
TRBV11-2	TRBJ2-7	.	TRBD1	CASSFQRQGYEQYF	TGTGCCAGCAGCTTCCAGAGACAGGGGTACGAGCAGTACTTC
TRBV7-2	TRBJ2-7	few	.	CASSLSRGDEQYF	TGTGCCAGCAGCTTAAGCAGGGGGGATGAGCAGTACTTC
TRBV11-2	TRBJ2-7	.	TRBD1	CASSRRDRGREQYF	TGTGCCAGCAGCCGCAGGGACAGGGGGCGGGAGCAGTACTTC
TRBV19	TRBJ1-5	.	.	CASSTPPGGGNQPQHF	TGTGCCAGTAGTACCCCACCGGGTGGAGGCAATCAGCCCCAGCATTTT
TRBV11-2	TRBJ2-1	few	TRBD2	CASSLEPGLADPVYNEQFF	TGTGCCAGCAGCTTAGAGCCGGGACTAGCGGATCCCGTATACAATGAGCAGTTCTTC
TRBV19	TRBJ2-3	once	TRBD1	CASGTGISTDTQYF	TGTGCCAGCGGGACAGGGATTAGCACAGATACGCAGTATTTT
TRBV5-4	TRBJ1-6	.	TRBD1	CASSLGLRTGGTPLHF	TGTGCCAGCAGCTTGGGGCTTCGGACAGGGGGAACTCCCCTCCACTTT
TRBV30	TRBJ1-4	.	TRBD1	CAWSDGTALNEKLFF	TGTGCCTGGAGTGATGGGACAGCACTAAATGAAAAACTGTTTTTT
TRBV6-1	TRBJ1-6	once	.	CASRPYRIGSPLHF	TGTGCCAGCAGACCTTACAGGATCGGGTCACCCCTCCACTTT
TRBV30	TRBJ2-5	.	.	CAWRRVAQETQYF	TGTGCCTGGCGGAGGGTAGCCCAAGAGACCCAGTACTTC
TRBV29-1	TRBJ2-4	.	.	CSVEDRVGVINIQYF	TGCAGCGTTGAAGATCGGGTGGGTGTCATAAACATTCAGTACTTC
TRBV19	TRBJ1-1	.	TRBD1	CASSVDRGNTEAFF	TGTGCCAGTAGTGTGGACAGGGGAAACACTGAAGCTTTCTTT